This entry features one T cell receptor beta chain sequence. The data were taken from a study of blood T cell repertoires in COVID-19. Study in general: PBMCs, B-cell-depleted T cells, or T cells were the source of the cDNA or gDNA that made up the material.

Generated by immunoSEQ multiplex PCR, the TCRdb table keeps only in-frame clones and is missing some. Of roughly 250,000 clones listed, more than 85% are singletons. Sequenced: peripheral blood. The sequence was obtained from a man aged 25-45 years with acute or convalescent COVID-19.

Here the CDR3 DNA reads TGTGCCACCAGCGGAAGGGCACAGGGGGCCCTCTACGAGCAGTACTTC. Translated, it gives CATSGRAQGALYEQYF. This chain uses TRBV15 with TRBJ2-7, with 9 bases aligning to TRBD1. V shed 5 bases, J shed 3 bases, and the junction held 11 bases outside the gene matches. CDR3 length: 16 amino acids. Germline V CDR1 and CDR2: LNHNV, YYDKDF (reference sequence).